The 30 T cell receptor beta chains listed next were all sequenced from one sample in a study of cytomegalovirus exposure and HLA in healthy donors. The PCR had 60 Vbeta and 13 Jbeta primers. Data came from immunoSEQ multiplex PCR; TCRdb stores just in-frame clones and leaves some out. Of under 200,000 clones listed, approximately 79% are singletons. Specimen: PBMCs. These receptors all come from a woman in her twenties or thirties in good health and CMV-seropositive.

This chain joins TRBV11-3 and TRBJ2-4; the D is unclear. Trimming stripped 3 bases from V and 9 bases from J, with 12 bases between. CDR1 is SGHNT and CDR2 is YENEEA in the germline V gene. The CDR3 spans 13 residues. CDR3 sequence reads: CASSFRSGSIQYF. CDR3 DNA: TGTGCCAGCAGCTTTCGGTCCGGTAGCATTCAGTACTTC.

In this sample, this clone turned up once. The chain uses TRBV6-1 and TRBJ1-1; unclear D gene. The germline V and J ends were trimmed by 3 bases and 3 bases, with 11 bases remaining between them. The CDR3 extends over 14 amino acids. The germline gives CDR1 MNHNS, CDR2 SASEGT. The CDR3: CASSDGGRDTEAFF. CDR3 DNA: TGTGCCAGCAGTGACGGCGGGCGGGACACTGAAGCTTTCTTT.

This chain uses TRBV9 with TRBJ2-3; 9 positions match TRBD1. After removal of 4 bases from V and 4 bases from J, the junction contained 10 bases not matched to a gene. The CDR3 runs 16 residues. CDR1 is SGDLS, CDR2 YYNGEE, per germline. CDR3 nucleotide sequence: TGTGCCAGCAGCTCCCCGGACAGGGGATTGCCAGATACGCAGTATTTT. Its translation: CASSSPDRGLPDTQYF.

A few counts support this clone. The chain joins TRBV2 to TRBJ2-2; 9 nucleotides align to TRBD1. The V gene's germline CDR1 is SNHLY and CDR2 FYNNEI. The V segment lost 0 bases and the J segment 7 bases; nucleotides outside the gene matches: 6. The CDR3 covers 16 residues. The CDR3 reads CASSEAGTGKGGELFF. Written as DNA, the CDR3 is TGTGCCAGCAGTGAAGCCGGGACAGGGAAGGGCGGGGAGCTGTTTTTT.

DNA for the CDR3: TGCGCCAGCAGCCAAGGAGTATCTCAGCCCCAGCATTTT. It translates to CASSQGVSQPQHF. The rearrangement joins TRBV4-1 to TRBJ1-5; D not certain. Between the trimmed V and J ends, which lost 1 base and 6 bases, there was a span of 7 bases. CDR3 length equals 13 residues. Per germline, CDR1 MGHRA and CDR2 YSYEKL.

The chain recombines TRBV5-4 with TRBJ2-7; D possibly corresponds to TRBD2 (6 bases). The germline V gene encodes CDR1 SGHNT and CDR2 YYREEE (reference sequence). V shed 4 bases and J shed 3 bases, with 17 bases lying between them. The CDR3 contains 15 residues. CDR3 DNA: TGTGCCAGCAGCCCGCCGGCGGGACCGAACTACGAGCAGTACTTC. Protein sequence: CASSPPAGPNYEQYF.

The J gene is TRBJ1-5, the V gene TRBV10-3, with a tentative D call TRBD1 (6 bases). The germline V gene has CDR1 ENHRY and CDR2 SYGVKD. Trimming shortened V by 11 bases and J by 2 bases, and 16 bases separated the two germline ends. The CDR3 loop spans 14 amino acids. CDR3 bases: TGTGCCTCTCATACAGGGTATGGCAATCAGCCCCAGCATTTT. Its translation: CASHTGYGNQPQHF.

The chain combines TRBV4-3 with TRBJ2-5; D ambiguous. The CDR3 totals 16 residues. V was shortened by 0 bases and J by 4 bases, with 15 bases between the two germline ends. Germline values: CDR1 LGHNA, CDR2 YSLEER. This CDR3 is CASSQDLGILGETQYF. The CDR3 DNA reads TGCGCCAGCAGCCAAGATCTGGGCATCCTGGGAGAGACCCAGTACTTC.

The rearrangement uses TRBV9 and TRBJ2-7; 8 nucleotides agree with TRBD1. This CDR3 is built from 15 residues. Germline V gives CDR1 SGDLS, CDR2 YYNGEE. The V gene end was trimmed by 3 bases and the J gene end by 5 bases; junction bases not matched to a gene: 10. The CDR3 here is CASSEQGDFVDEQYF. The DNA for the CDR3 is TGTGCCAGCAGCGAACAGGGGGATTTTGTCGACGAGCAGTACTTC.

The count of this clone is one. The chain employs TRBV29-1 and TRBJ1-4, with 7 bases fitting TRBD1. Trimming cost V 3 bases and J 0 bases; bases outside gene matches: 4. The CDR3 has 15 residues. CDR1 and CDR2 from the germline V gene are SQVTM and ANQGSEA. CDR3 sequence: CSVEGTEATNEKLFF. CDR3 DNA: TGCAGCGTTGAGGGGACAGAAGCAACTAATGAAAAACTGTTTTTT.

The J gene is TRBJ2-2, the V gene TRBV2; 7 bases align to TRBD2. The germline gives CDR1 SNHLY, CDR2 FYNNEI. Losses at the gene ends were 4 bases for V and 8 bases for J; bases not matched to a gene: 10. The CDR3 totals 15 residues. Written as DNA, the CDR3 is TGTGCCAGCAGTGGGCTAGCGGACCTAACTGGGGAGCTGTTTTTT. Protein product: CASSGLADLTGELFF.

The chain couples TRBV4-2 to TRBJ1-2; 7 bases are shared with TRBD1. The CDR3 extends over 19 amino acids. CDR1 and CDR2 (germline): LGHNA, YNFKEQ. Unmatched junction bases numbered 18, after V lost 1 base and J lost 4 bases. This CDR3 is CASSQALTYGRGLGYGYTF. Here the CDR3 DNA reads TGTGCCAGCAGCCAAGCCCTTACCTATGGCAGGGGGTTAGGCTATGGCTACACCTTC.

The chain combines TRBV2 with TRBJ2-7, with TRBD1 matching 8 bases. The CDR3 runs to 14 residues. In germline, CDR1 is SNHLY, CDR2 FYNNEI. V was pared by 4 bases and J by 6 bases, with 8 bases of the junction left unmatched. The CDR3 DNA follows: TGTGCCAGCAGTGTGGGGCAGGGGGCGCCCGAGCAGTACTTC. Protein sequence: CASSVGQGAPEQYF.

This clone was counted a few times. This chain links TRBV4-3 with TRBJ2-3; D possibly corresponds to TRBD1 (6 bases). V was cut by 0 bases and J by 3 bases, with 13 bases left in between. CDR1 is LGHNA and CDR2 is YSLEER in the germline V gene. This CDR3 spans 16 amino acids. CDR3 residues: CASSQDGSRGTDTQYF. The DNA of the CDR3 is TGCGCCAGCAGCCAAGATGGGTCTAGGGGGACAGATACGCAGTATTTT.

V usage is TRBV9 and J usage is TRBJ2-7, with D possibly matching TRBD1 (5 bases). The CDR3 sequence is 15 residues long. Per germline, CDR1 SGDLS and CDR2 YYNGEE. V was trimmed by 0 bases and J by 2 bases, leaving 12 bases between them. The CDR3 DNA sequence: TGTGCCAGCAGCGTAGAAGGGGTTCCCCCCTACGAGCAGTACTTC. The encoded protein is CASSVEGVPPYEQYF.

V is TRBV19 and J is TRBJ2-5; D gene uncertain. This CDR3 is built from 14 residues. Trimming removed 3 bases from V and 1 base from J, with 9 bases in between. Germline V lookup: CDR1 LNHDA, CDR2 SQIVND (reference sequence). CDR3 DNA: TGTGCCAGTAGTATTATGGCAGGCCAAGAGACCCAGTACTTC. Translation gives CASSIMAGQETQYF. The whole variable domain, remainder taken from reference TRBV19 and TRBJ2-5, is DGGITQSPKYLFRKEGQNVTLSCEQNLNHDAMYWYRQDPGQGLRLIYYSQIVNDFQKGDIAEGYSVSREKKESFPLTVTSAQKNPTAFYLCASSIMAGQETQYFGPGTRLLVL.

The chain couples TRBV2 to TRBJ2-1; 11 bases are a match to TRBD2. CDR1 and CDR2 from the germline V gene are SNHLY and FYNNEI. The CDR3 extends over 17 amino acids. V shed 7 bases and J 6 bases; nucleotides not matched to a gene: 14. This CDR3 is CASINLEGTSGPNEQFF. The CDR3 DNA is TGTGCCAGCATCAACCTAGAGGGGACTAGCGGTCCCAATGAGCAGTTCTTC.

The V gene is TRBV9, the J gene TRBJ2-7; 9 nucleotides line up with TRBD1. V shed 4 bases, J shed 5 bases, and the junction held 10 bases outside the gene matches. CDR1 is SGDLS, CDR2 YYNGEE, per germline. The CDR3 is made up of 15 amino acids. The CDR3 coding sequence is TGTGCCAGCAGCCCCTGGGACAGGGAAGGCGACGAGCAGTACTTC. This gives the protein CASSPWDREGDEQYF.

The chain joins TRBV27 to TRBJ2-3, with 11 nucleotides matching TRBD2. V lost 8 bases and J lost 5; bases outside the gene matches: 12. Germline CDR1 MNHEY, CDR2 SMNVEV (reference sequence). The CDR3 covers 16 residues. This CDR3 reads CASGRRLAGGGDTQYF. The CDR3 DNA reads as TGTGCCAGCGGACGGCGCCTAGCGGGAGGTGGAGATACGCAGTATTTT.

This clone was detected a few times. The chain recombines TRBV7-9 with TRBJ2-7; D might be TRBD2 (5 bases). V was shortened by 3 bases and J by 0 bases, with 15 bases between the two germline ends. Germline CDR1 reads SEHNR; CDR2 reads FQNEAQ (reference sequence). There are 16 residues in the CDR3. CDR3 loop: CASSFPQRAVSYEQYF. The CDR3 nucleotides read TGTGCCAGCAGCTTCCCACAGAGGGCAGTCTCCTACGAGCAGTACTTC.

V and J are TRBV7-2 and TRBJ1-2; no clear D gene. Germline V lookup: CDR1 SGHTA, CDR2 FQGNSA. Trimming left V 2 bases short and J 8 bases short, with 9 bases between. The CDR3 contains 12 residues. The CDR3 nucleotides read TGTGCCAGCAGCTTACCTCCTCGGGGCTACACCTTC. Protein sequence: CASSLPPRGYTF.

This clone occurred once. CDR3 nucleotide sequence: TGTGCCAGCAGGGACTATAGTTCCTACGAGCAGTACTTC. This encodes CASRDYSSYEQYF. This chain connects TRBV7-8 to TRBJ2-7, with D tentatively TRBD2 (6 bases). V was clipped by 6 bases and J by 1 base, with 10 bases between them. The germline gives CDR1 SGHVS, CDR2 FQNEAQ. CDR3 length: 13 amino acids.

In its sample, this clone was seen once. This sequence joins TRBV19 and TRBJ1-5; a weak D match, TRBD1 (5 bases). The V end was cut by 6 bases, the J end by 4 bases, with 13 bases between. Germline loops: CDR1 LNHDA, CDR2 SQIVND (reference sequence). This CDR3 contains 14 residues. The CDR3 nucleotides read TGTGCCAGTAGCATGCCCCAGGGTAATCAGCCCCAGCATTTT. Its translation: CASSMPQGNQPQHF.

V is TRBV11-3 and J is TRBJ2-7; D gene ambiguous. Per the germline V gene, CDR1 is SGHNT and CDR2 is YENEEA. V lost 1 base and J lost 0, with 10 bases in between. There are 15 residues in the CDR3. For the CDR3, the DNA is TGTGCCAGCAGCTTAGGGCGGTCTAGCTCCTACGAGCAGTACTTC. Translated, it gives CASSLGRSSSYEQYF.

This sequence joins TRBV28 and TRBJ2-4; tentative D call: TRBD1 (5 bases). The CDR3 loop spans 16 amino acids. The V end lost 5 bases, the J end lost 8 bases, and 22 bases lay between the germline ends. Per germline, CDR1 MDHEN and CDR2 SYDVKM. This chain's CDR3 is CASSARTRAVDDIQYF. In nucleotides, the CDR3 is TGTGCCAGCAGTGCGCGGACCAGGGCGGTGGACGACATTCAGTACTTC. The whole variable domain, remainder taken from reference TRBV28 and TRBJ2-4, is DVKVTQSSRYLVKRTGEKVFLECVQDMDHENMFWYRQDPGLGLRLIYFSYDVKMKEKGDIPEGYSVSREKKERFSLILESASTNQTSMYLCASSARTRAVDDIQYFGAGTRLSVL.

This chain uses TRBV10-3 with TRBJ2-5; perhaps TRBD2 as D (5 bases). The V end was cut by 1 base, the J end by 7 bases, with 16 bases between. Per the germline V gene, CDR1 is ENHRY and CDR2 is SYGVKD. This CDR3 has 15 amino acids. The CDR3 reads CAISELGSGVGTQYF. The DNA of the CDR3 is TGTGCCATCAGTGAGTTGGGATCCGGGGTCGGGACCCAGTACTTC.

CDR3 amino acids: CAISPTTSGIDNEQFF. The CDR3 DNA reads as TGTGCCATCAGTCCCACAACTAGCGGGATCGACAATGAGCAGTTCTTC. The rearrangement links TRBV10-3 to TRBJ2-1; TRBD2 matches at 10 bases. The CDR3 loop spans 16 amino acids. Germline-derived CDR1 and CDR2 are ENHRY and SYGVKD. V lost 5 bases and J lost 5; bases outside the gene matches: 9.

The CDR3 region is CASSRQGRQETQYF. The CDR3 region has the DNA TGTGCCAGCAGCAGACAGGGGCGGCAAGAGACCCAGTACTTC. The chain links TRBV27 to TRBJ2-5, with TRBD1 identical over 8 bases. The CDR3 has 14 residues. V lost 6 bases, J lost 2 bases, and 5 bases stayed unmatched. Germline CDR1 is MNHEY and CDR2 is SMNVEV (reference sequence).

V usage is TRBV14 and J usage is TRBJ1-1; 7 positions agree with TRBD1. There are 14 residues in the CDR3. Germline CDR1 SGHDN, CDR2 FVKESK. Germline trimming cut 5 bases from V and 4 bases from J; bases unmatched to any gene: 7. The chain's CDR3 is CASSLGQSITEAFF. CDR3 coding DNA: TGTGCCAGCAGCTTGGGACAGAGTATCACTGAAGCTTTCTTT.

The rearrangement uses TRBV11-3 and TRBJ1-1, with 7 bases aligning to TRBD1. Germline CDR1 and CDR2: SGHNT and YENEEA. The CDR3 spans 13 residues. V trimming: 1 base; J trimming: 8 bases; junction bases outside the gene matches: 4. CDR3 residues: CASSLGRDSEAFF. In DNA form, the CDR3 reads TGTGCCAGCAGCTTAGGTCGGGACAGCGAAGCTTTCTTT.